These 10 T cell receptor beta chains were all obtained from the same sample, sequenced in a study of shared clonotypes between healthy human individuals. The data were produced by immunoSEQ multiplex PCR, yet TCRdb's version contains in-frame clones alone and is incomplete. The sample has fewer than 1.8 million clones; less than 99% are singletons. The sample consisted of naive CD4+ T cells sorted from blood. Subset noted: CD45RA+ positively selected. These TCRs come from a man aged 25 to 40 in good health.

CDR3 DNA sequence: TGTGCCAGCAGCTGGACAGGGGTCACAAAAACCTACGAGCAGTACTTC. This encodes CASSWTGVTKTYEQYF. The rearrangement uses TRBV5-5 and TRBJ2-7, with TRBD1 matching 9 bases. Germline V gene data show CDR1 as SGHKS and CDR2 as YYEKEE (reference sequence). V trimming: 3 bases; J trimming: 2 bases; junction bases outside the gene matches: 9. CDR3 length: 16 residues.

CDR3 residues: CASSWDRAIEQFF. DNA of the CDR3: TGTGCCAGCAGCTGGGACAGGGCGATTGAGCAGTTCTTC. J is TRBJ2-1 and V is TRBV7-9; TRBD1 matches at 9 bases. There are 13 residues in the CDR3. From germline, CDR1 is SEHNR and CDR2 FQNEAQ (reference sequence). V lost 4 bases, J lost 9 bases, and 4 bases stayed unmatched.

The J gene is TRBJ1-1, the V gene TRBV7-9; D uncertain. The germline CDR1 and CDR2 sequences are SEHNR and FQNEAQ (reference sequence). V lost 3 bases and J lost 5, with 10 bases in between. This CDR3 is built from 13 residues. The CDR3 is CASSFTSGTEAFF. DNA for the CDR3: TGTGCCAGCAGCTTTACGTCGGGAACTGAAGCTTTCTTT.

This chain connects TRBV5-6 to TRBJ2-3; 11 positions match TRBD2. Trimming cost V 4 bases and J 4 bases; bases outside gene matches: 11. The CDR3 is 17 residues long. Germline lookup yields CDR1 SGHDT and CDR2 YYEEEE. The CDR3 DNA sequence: TGTGCCAGCAGCATGTATTCTAGCGGGAGGCGGGCAGATACGCAGTATTTT. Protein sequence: CASSMYSSGRRADTQYF.

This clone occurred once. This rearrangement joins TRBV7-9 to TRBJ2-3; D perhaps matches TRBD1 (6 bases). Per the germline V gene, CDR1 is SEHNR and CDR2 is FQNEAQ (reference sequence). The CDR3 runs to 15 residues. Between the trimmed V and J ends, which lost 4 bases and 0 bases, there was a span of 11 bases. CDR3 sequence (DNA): TGTGCCAGCAGCTCCGTAGACAGGAGCACAGATACGCAGTATTTT. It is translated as CASSSVDRSTDTQYF.

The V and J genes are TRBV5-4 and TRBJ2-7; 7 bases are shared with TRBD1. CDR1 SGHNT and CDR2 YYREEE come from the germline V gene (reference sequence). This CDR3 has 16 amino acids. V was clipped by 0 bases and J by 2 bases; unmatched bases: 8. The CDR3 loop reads CASSLAGAGGTYEQYF. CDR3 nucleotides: TGTGCCAGCAGCTTGGCCGGGGCAGGGGGTACCTACGAGCAGTACTTC.

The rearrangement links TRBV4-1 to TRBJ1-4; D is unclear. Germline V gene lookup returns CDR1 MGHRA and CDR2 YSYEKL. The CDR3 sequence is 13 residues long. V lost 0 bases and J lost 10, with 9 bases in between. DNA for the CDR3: TGCGCCAGCAGCCAAGACTCTTTTGGAAAACTGTTTTTT. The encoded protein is CASSQDSFGKLFF.

CDR3 in DNA: TGTGCCAGCAGCGACAGGGCGGGTAATGAAAAACTGTTTTTT. This translates into CASSDRAGNEKLFF. The chain carries TRBV5-4 and TRBJ1-4; 7 bases are shared with TRBD1. The CDR3 has 14 amino acids. The V segment lost 4 bases and the J segment 4 bases; nucleotides outside the gene matches: 4. Germline CDR1 reads SGHNT; CDR2 reads YYREEE (reference sequence). Using reference TRBV5-4 and TRBJ1-4 for the parts outside the CDR3, the full variable domain is ETGVTQSPTHLIKTRGQQVTLRCSSQSGHNTVSWYQQALGQGPQFIFQYYREEENGRGNFPPRFSGLQFPNYSSELNVNALELDDSALYLCASSDRAGNEKLFFGSGTQLSVL.

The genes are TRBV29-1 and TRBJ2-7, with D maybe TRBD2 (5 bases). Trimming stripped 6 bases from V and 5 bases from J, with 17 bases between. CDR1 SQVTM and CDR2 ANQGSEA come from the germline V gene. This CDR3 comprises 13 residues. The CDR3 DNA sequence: TGCAGCGTGGCGGGCCGAAGGGTACACGAGCAGTACTTC. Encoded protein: CSVAGRRVHEQYF.

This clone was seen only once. The chain's CDR3 is CASSFGDWGQGTGELFF. The CDR3 coding sequence is TGTGCCAGCAGCTTTGGTGATTGGGGACAGGGGACCGGGGAGCTGTTTTTT. The rearrangement joins TRBV11-2 to TRBJ2-2; 10 bases line up with TRBD1. The trim removed 3 bases at V and 5 bases at J, leaving 9 bases unmatched. This CDR3 has 17 amino acids. CDR1 is SGHAT, CDR2 FQNNGV, per germline. Based on the CDR3 plus reference TRBV11-2 and TRBJ2-2, the full variable domain is EAGVAQSPRYKIIEKRQSVAFWCNPISGHATLYWYQQILGQGPKLLIQFQNNGVVDDSQLPKDRFSAERLKGVDSTLKIQPAKLEDSAVYLCASSFGDWGQGTGELFFGEGSRLTVL.